The entry that follows covers one T cell receptor (beta chain) sequence. The sample is drawn from a study of blood T cell repertoires in COVID-19. Background on the study: The United States, Italy and Spain provided the acute and convalescent COVID-19 samples.

Sequencing was performed with immunoSEQ multiplex PCR; in TCRdb, only in-frame clones are kept and a portion is missing. Seen here are 300,000 or so clones, around 88% observed once, and the top ten hold approximately 1.2%. CDR1 is SGHRS, CDR2 YFSETQ, per germline. The V segment lost 7 bases and the J segment 3 bases; nucleotides outside the gene matches: 8. The CDR3 is made up of 14 amino acids. The sample consisted of peripheral blood. V usage is TRBV5-1 and J usage is TRBJ2-3; 7 positions match TRBD2. The sequence derives from a woman aged 45-59 years with acute or convalescent COVID-19. CDR3 DNA sequence: TGCGCCAGCTACACCGGGGGGTCAACAGATACGCAGTATTTT. As protein: CASYTGGSTDTQYF.